Listed here are 8 T cell receptor beta chains from one sample, sequenced in a study of blood T cells in healthy people across ages. A second about 7 to 12 cycle PCR used barcoded and J-beta primers. MiXCR was run by TCRdb on the 5' RACE reads, yielding one entry per CDR3 protein. Of over 600,000 distinct CDR3 sequences in the sample, over 20% were seen once. The sample taken for sequencing was blood. The receptors come from a man aged 65 to 85 in good health.

This clonotype was detected many times. Germline is not matched at one junction end, which may reflect a read error. This chain links TRBV5-1 with TRBJ2-7, with a tentative D call TRBD2 (5 bases). Looked up from germline, CDR1 is SGHRS and CDR2 is YFSETQ. This CDR3 region has 13 residues. CDR3 residues: CASSSTSGYEQYF. CDR3 sequence (DNA): TGTGCCAGCAGCTCCACCAGCGGCTACGAGCAGTACTTC.

The CDR3 protein is CASSDTTKQYF. The CDR3 coding sequence is TGTGCCAGCTCAGATACGACAAAGCAGTACTTC. The chain recombines TRBV18 with TRBJ2-7; D gene uncertain. V dropped 5 bases and J dropped 8 bases, with 10 bases sitting between them. The CDR3 runs to 11 residues. The V gene's germline CDR1 is KGHSH and CDR2 LQKENI.

J is TRBJ2-2 and V is TRBV7-9; D remains unclear. The length of the CDR3 is 17 residues. Between the trimmed V and J ends, which lost 6 bases and 4 bases, there was a span of 21 bases. Per the germline V gene, CDR1 is SEHNR and CDR2 is FQNEAQ (reference sequence). The CDR3 here is CASSLSRAEKGTGELFF. In nucleotides, the CDR3 is TGTGCCAGCAGTTTATCCCGGGCGGAAAAAGGCACCGGGGAGCTGTTTTTT.

This clonotype was found many times. The chain couples TRBV4-3 to TRBJ2-1; TRBD1 or TRBD2 may be the D gene (5 bases each). The CDR3 has 15 amino acids. In germline, CDR1 is LGHNA, CDR2 YSLEER. Trimming left V 2 bases short and J 0 bases short, with 8 bases between. The CDR3 region is CASSQFGASYNEQFF. The CDR3 nucleotides read TGCGCCAGCAGCCAATTCGGGGCCTCCTACAATGAGCAGTTCTTC.

This chain links TRBV20-1 with TRBJ2-5; tentatively, D is TRBD2 (6 bases). The germline CDR1 and CDR2 sequences are DFQATT and SNEGSKA (reference sequence). This CDR3 spans 14 amino acids. Trimming shortened V by 0 bases and J by 3 bases, and 11 bases separated the two germline ends. The CDR3 coding sequence is TGCAGTGCTAGAGATGAGGAGCGGGAAGAGACCCAGTACTTC. Its protein is CSARDEEREETQYF.

The V gene is TRBV9, the J gene TRBJ2-5; 9 bases line up with TRBD1. The V and J ends lost 4 bases and 1 base, in that order; junction bases with no gene match: 5. Germline loops: CDR1 SGDLS, CDR2 YYNGEE. This CDR3 is 15 amino acids long. The chain's CDR3 is CASSIQGATQETQYF. CDR3 DNA sequence: TGTGCCAGCAGCATACAGGGGGCTACCCAAGAGACCCAGTACTTC. The complete variable domain, with remaining parts taken from reference TRBV9 and TRBJ2-5, reads DSGVTQTPKHLITATGQRVTLRCSPRSGDLSVYWYQQSLDQGLQFLIQYYNGEERAKGNILERFSAQQFPDLHSELNLSSLELGDSALYFCASSIQGATQETQYFGPGTRLLVL.

The rearrangement joins TRBV4-3 to TRBJ2-1, with TRBD1 matching over 10 bases. There are 15 residues in the CDR3. Germline CDR1 LGHNA, CDR2 YSLEER. J lost 7 bases, V lost 4 bases, and 7 bases had no gene match. The CDR3 protein is CASSLRDRGRNEQFF. Written as DNA, the CDR3 is TGCGCCAGCAGCCTCCGGGACAGGGGAAGGAATGAGCAGTTCTTC.

V and J are TRBV5-1 and TRBJ2-1, with a weak D call TRBD1 (6 bases). V lost 4 bases, J lost 6 bases, and 20 bases lay in between. Germline CDR1 SGHRS, CDR2 YFSETQ. This CDR3 is built from 16 residues. CDR3 bases: TGCGCCAGCAGCCGACAGGACCTGCGCCGAATCAATGAGCAGTTCTTC. Its translation: CASSRQDLRRINEQFF.